This entry concerns a single T cell receptor beta chain. This sample is part of a study of immune characterization of retroperitoneal liposarcoma. In germline, CDR1 is MNHNY, CDR2 SVGAGI (reference sequence). This CDR3 spans 16 amino acids. After removal of 6 bases from V and 11 bases from J, the junction contained 17 bases not matched to a gene. TCRdb analysed the PCR reads with MiXCR anew, one entry per CDR3 protein. The sample holds around 20,000 distinct CDR3 sequences, around 40% seen once. J is TRBJ2-5 and V is TRBV6-6, with 11 bases that match TRBD1. The sequence derives from a male donor with retroperitoneal liposarcoma. The material sequenced was blood. The CDR3 nucleotides are TGTGCCAGCAGCAGGGCCGGGACAGGGGGGTTAAATGAGCAGTACTTC. This codes for CASSRAGTGGLNEQYF.